This note documents a single T cell receptor beta chain sequence. Its antigen is unknown. No clone much larger than this one lies a single base away; base qualities are absent. The time point label, read with the paper, signifies: about 28 days (+/-7) after the second vaccine dose. Because spike-specific TCR depth and breadth did not differ between the two schedules, AZD1222 recipients who got a second dose at roughly 4 weeks were pooled with those who got a second dose at roughly 12 weeks. Vaccinee samples came from UK trials COV001 and COV002, including a single-blind randomized controlled phase 2/3 trial of AZD1222 (ChAdOx1 nCoV-19) in healthy adults. Trial participant PBMC samples were collected at day 0 and day 28 after the second dose for TCRbeta chain sequencing. These data originate in a study of T cell responses to AZD1222 COVID-19 vaccine (TCRdb year 2021). Regarding the complete study: TCR sequencing was performed for roughly 240 trial participants, of whom some 200 were given two doses of AZD1222 and around 25 were given two doses of MenACWY control vaccine. Enrollment into the trials was organized by age into subgroups of 18-55, 56-69 and 70-plus years, and those subgroups contained roughly 150, 30 and 60 TCR-sequenced participants, respectively. Overall study outcomes, separate from this receptor: Reportedly, almost half of the unique spike-specific TCRs recognized epitopes lying outside the regions that are mutated in the B.1.351 and B.1.1.7 variants. Spike-specific TCR breadth and depth rose significantly after two AZD1222 doses compared with day 0 and with MenACWY recipients. In the small 56-69-year group, the increase in depth fell short of significance, most likely because of low power. Because no day 14 peak-response samples were available, repertoires were characterized only after the peak T cell response. The vaccine-associated CD4 TCRs covered the entire spike protein, and the dominant responses fell in regions 160-218 and 743-854. Participants were mostly white British and included more females than males, and it was suggested by the authors that clonal diversity may have been underestimated. Only six AZD1222 recipients were SARS-CoV-2 seropositive at baseline, limiting conclusions about previously exposed vaccinees.

Reading the germline V gene gives CDR1 MNHEY and CDR2 SVGAGI. Including cysteine and phenylalanine, the CDR3 has 15 amino acids. The retained sequence is limited to the CDR3, 45 bases, with the frame set at the first base. V has 6 bases trimmed and J has 1 base trimmed; junction bases matching no gene number 4. The CDR3 regions of human TCRbeta chains were analyzed by immunosequencing. The paper's processing steps were these. Repertoire TCRs were matched against a reference library of SARS-CoV-2-specific TCRs generated with the MIRA antigen-specificity platform. Breadth was defined as the fraction of unique TCRs that were SARS-CoV-2-associated, and depth was defined as the fraction of total T cells that were SARS-CoV-2-associated. Each spike-specific TCR was assigned to its reactive spike region and to a CD4 or CD8 class using the MIRA data. Log10-transformed breadth and depth values were compared by one-way ANOVA with Sidak's multiple comparisons tests. TCRdb holds this immuneACCESS table with in-frame rearrangements only. Some clones are missing; in checked studies, unresolved V genes explain under half, and the rest has no known cause. The V and J calls and clone size are taken from that table; D and trimming were inferred from the DNA. The sample table contains approximately 110,000 clones; only one count was recorded for 75% to 90% of them. The leading ten clones occupy around 4.4% of the sample.

This receptor was obtained from an adult who received the AZD1222 COVID-19 vaccine. The rearrangement combines TRBV6-5 with TRBJ2-2, with 8 bases in between that match TRBD1. The specimen comprised peripheral blood, sampled 28 days after the second AZD1222 dose. The bases read TGTGCCAGCAGGGCCGGGACAGGGAACACCGGGGAGCTGTTTTTT. This yields the protein CASRAGTGNTGELFF.